This TCR beta chain was observed in a study of shared clonotypes between healthy human individuals (dated by TCRdb to 2018 to 2020). In the study overall: The cohort comprised a couple of women and a few men aged 18 to 49 years. Leukapheresis yielded between about 0.94 and 8.9 billion PBMCs per donor. To increase sequencing depth and limit assay-specific biases, TCR repertoire library preparation and sequencing were carried out by different laboratories using diverse techniques. To estimate repertoire size and how much clonotype sharing occurs between individuals, the study deeply sequenced the blood TCR repertoires of five healthy adults. The paper as a whole reports these results and caveats: Sampling was limited to blood, and TCR repertoires in tissue likely differ from TCR repertoires in blood. Because the study included only a small number of donors, the genetic and exposure-history diversity represented was limited. Pairwise subsampling indicated that sequencing depth was expected to affect the degree of clonotype sharing among donors.

The donors were healthy, HIV-negative adults with no recently reported acute infections or vaccinations. Only Caucasian adults living in Nashville, Tennessee, USA were represented among the donors. For unsorted samples, about 90 million PBMCs were counted, and genomic DNA was extracted using the QIAamp DNA Blood Mini kit. Blood was collected by leukapheresis, and PBMCs were isolated by Ficoll-Histopaque density gradient centrifugation and then cryopreserved in liquid nitrogen vapor phase. As concerns this clone: Its antigen remains unidentified. Base qualities are not at hand, and no much larger clone is one base apart.

From the cysteine through the phenylalanine, the CDR3 covers 14 amino acids. The entry retains the CDR3 DNA only, 42 bases that are in frame from base 1. Sequences MNHEY (CDR1) and SMNVEV (CDR2) are obtained from the germline V gene (reference sequence). TCR CDR3 regions were amplified from genomic DNA by multiplex PCR using the deep immunoSEQ assay. Extracted genomic DNA from each cell subset was spread evenly across all wells of several immunoSEQ 96-well plates, with each plate serving as a replicate. For unsorted PBMC, around 300 ng genomic DNA, equal to tens of thousands of T cell genomes, was loaded into each replicate PCR. Ten immunoSEQ deep assay plates were used to sequence unsorted PBMC genomic DNA. Purified libraries were quantified with a Qubit 3.0 fluorometer, sized on a Bioanalyzer 2100, and re-quantified with the KAPA Library Quantification kit. Each immunoSEQ 96-well plate was sequenced on its own single-read 150-cycle Illumina NextSeq 550 flow cell. On the study's bioinformatics: The immunoSEQ output contained only junctional sequences without quality scores, so filtering could not match that applied to full-length reads. To assign V/J genes and CDR3, sequences were annotated using PyIR, a Python wrapper for IgBLAST v1.9, with IMGT germline references. Reads were removed for weak V/J assignments (E-value above 1e-6), missing CDR3, stop codons, out-of-frame junctions, or ambiguous translated residues. V3J clonotypes were defined as sequences sharing an identical inferred V gene, J gene, and CDR3 amino acid sequence. Percentage overlap between repertoires was computed as shared unique clonotypes divided by the size of the smaller repertoire. RTK rarefaction, the Chao1 estimator, and Recon v2.1 estimates of unobserved clonotypes were used to assess repertoire richness. TCRdb's version of the immuneACCESS table is confined to in-frame rearrangements and falls short of the full clone set. An unresolved V gene accounts for under half of the shortfall where checked; the remainder is of unknown origin. V and J calls and clone size are as listed in that table; D and trimming were resolved from the DNA. The sample contains a few hundred thousand clones, about 74% of them found a single time. The ten biggest clones cover more than 10% of the sample.

The chain couples TRBV27 to TRBJ2-5; TRBD2 fits 10 bases in the junction. TRBJ2-7 matches the DNA end more closely, so the J call is doubtful. This sequence was found in a woman in her forties in good health. Some clones in this sample may be carry-over from other donors' samples. What was sequenced was PBMCs. The CDR3 protein sequence reads: CASSPGLASHEQYF. The bases are TGTGCCAGCAGTCCGGGACTAGCGAGCCACGAGCAGTACTTC.